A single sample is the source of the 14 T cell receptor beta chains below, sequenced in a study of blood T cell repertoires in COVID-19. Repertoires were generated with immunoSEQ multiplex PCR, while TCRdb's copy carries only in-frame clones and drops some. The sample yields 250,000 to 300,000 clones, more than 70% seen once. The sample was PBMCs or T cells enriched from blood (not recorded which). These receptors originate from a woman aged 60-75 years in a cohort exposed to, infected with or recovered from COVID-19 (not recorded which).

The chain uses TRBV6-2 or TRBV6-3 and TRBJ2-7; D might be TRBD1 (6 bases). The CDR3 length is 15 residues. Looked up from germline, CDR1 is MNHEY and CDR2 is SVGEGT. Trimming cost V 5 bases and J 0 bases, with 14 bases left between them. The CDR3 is CASSRSRDISYEQYF. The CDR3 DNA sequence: TGTGCCAGCAGTCGGTCCCGGGACATCTCCTACGAGCAGTACTTC.

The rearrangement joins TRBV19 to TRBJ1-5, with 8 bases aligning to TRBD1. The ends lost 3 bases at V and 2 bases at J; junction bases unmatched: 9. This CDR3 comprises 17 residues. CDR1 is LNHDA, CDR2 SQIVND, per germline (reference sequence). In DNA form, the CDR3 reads TGTGCCAGTAGTATCGGGACAGGACGCGACGGCAATCAGCCCCAGCATTTT. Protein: CASSIGTGRDGNQPQHF.

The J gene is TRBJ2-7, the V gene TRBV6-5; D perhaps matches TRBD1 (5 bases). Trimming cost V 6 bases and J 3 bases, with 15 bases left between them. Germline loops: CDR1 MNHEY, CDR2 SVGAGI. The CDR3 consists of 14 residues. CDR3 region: CASSPVGPYYEQYF. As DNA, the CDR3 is TGTGCCAGCAGCCCCGTGGGGCCCTACTACGAGCAGTACTTC.

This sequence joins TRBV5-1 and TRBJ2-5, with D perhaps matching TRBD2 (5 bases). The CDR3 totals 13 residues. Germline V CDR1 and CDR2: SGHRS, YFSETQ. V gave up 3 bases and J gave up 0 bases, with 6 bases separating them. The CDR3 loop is CASSSGDQETQYF. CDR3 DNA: TGCGCCAGCAGCTCCGGGGACCAAGAGACCCAGTACTTC.

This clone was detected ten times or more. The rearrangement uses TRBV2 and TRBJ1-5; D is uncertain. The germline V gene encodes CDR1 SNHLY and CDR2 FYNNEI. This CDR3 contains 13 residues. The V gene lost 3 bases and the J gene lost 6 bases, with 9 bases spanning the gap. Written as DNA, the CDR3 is TGTGCCAGCAGTGAGGAGCGAGGTCAGCCCCAGCATTTT. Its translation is CASSEERGQPQHF.

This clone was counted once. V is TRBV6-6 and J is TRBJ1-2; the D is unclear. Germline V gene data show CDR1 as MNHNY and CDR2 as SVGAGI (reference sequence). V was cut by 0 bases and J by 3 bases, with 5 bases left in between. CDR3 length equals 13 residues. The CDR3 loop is CASSYSGDYGYTF. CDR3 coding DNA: TGTGCCAGCAGTTACTCGGGAGACTATGGCTACACCTTC.

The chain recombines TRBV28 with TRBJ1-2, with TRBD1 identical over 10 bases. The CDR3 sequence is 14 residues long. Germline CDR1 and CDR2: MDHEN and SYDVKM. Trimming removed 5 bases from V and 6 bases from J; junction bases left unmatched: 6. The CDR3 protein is CASSQGGQGNGYTF. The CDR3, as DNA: TGTGCCAGCAGTCAAGGGGGACAGGGGAATGGCTACACCTTC.

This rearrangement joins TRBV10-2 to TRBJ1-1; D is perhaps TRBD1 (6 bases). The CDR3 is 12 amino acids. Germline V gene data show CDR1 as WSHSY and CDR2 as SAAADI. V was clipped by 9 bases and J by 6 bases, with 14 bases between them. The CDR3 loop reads CASRGGNAEAFF. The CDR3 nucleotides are TGCGCCAGTAGGGGGGGAAATGCTGAAGCTTTCTTT.

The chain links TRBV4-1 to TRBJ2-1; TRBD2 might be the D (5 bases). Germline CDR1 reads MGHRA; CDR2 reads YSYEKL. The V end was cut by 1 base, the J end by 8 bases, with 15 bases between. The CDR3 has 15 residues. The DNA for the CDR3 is TGCGCCAGCAGCCAAGTCGGCGGGTGGGAGTATGAGCAGTTCTTC. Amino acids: CASSQVGGWEYEQFF.

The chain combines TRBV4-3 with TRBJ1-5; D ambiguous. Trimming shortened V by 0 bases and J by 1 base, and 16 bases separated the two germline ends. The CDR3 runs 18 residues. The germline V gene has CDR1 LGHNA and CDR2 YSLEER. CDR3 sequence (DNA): TGCGCCAGCAGCCAAGATCTGGACGGAGGTTGGAGCAATCAGCCCCAGCATTTT. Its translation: CASSQDLDGGWSNQPQHF.

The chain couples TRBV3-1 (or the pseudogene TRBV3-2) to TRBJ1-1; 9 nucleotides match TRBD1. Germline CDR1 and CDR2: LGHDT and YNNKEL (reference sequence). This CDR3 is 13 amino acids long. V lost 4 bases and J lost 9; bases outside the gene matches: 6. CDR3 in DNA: TGTGCCAGCAGCCCCGGGACAGGGATTCAAGCTTTCTTT. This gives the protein CASSPGTGIQAFF.

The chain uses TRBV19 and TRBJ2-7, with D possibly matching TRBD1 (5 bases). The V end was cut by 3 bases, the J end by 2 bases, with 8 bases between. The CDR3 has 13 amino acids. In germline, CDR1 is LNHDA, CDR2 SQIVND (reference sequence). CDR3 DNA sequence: TGTGCCAGTAGTATCTCGGACACCTACGAGCAGTACTTC. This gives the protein CASSISDTYEQYF. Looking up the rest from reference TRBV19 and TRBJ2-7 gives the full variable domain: DGGITQSPKYLFRKEGQNVTLSCEQNLNHDAMYWYRQDPGQGLRLIYYSQIVNDFQKGDIAEGYSVSREKKESFPLTVTSAQKNPTAFYLCASSISDTYEQYFGPGTRLTVT.

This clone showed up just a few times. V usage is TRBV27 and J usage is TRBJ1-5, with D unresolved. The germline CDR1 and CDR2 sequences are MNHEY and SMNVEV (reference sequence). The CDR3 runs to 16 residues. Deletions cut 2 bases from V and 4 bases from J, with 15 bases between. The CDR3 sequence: CASSLRGGVLNQPQHF. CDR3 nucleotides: TGTGCCAGCAGTTTAAGAGGCGGAGTTCTTAATCAGCCCCAGCATTTT.

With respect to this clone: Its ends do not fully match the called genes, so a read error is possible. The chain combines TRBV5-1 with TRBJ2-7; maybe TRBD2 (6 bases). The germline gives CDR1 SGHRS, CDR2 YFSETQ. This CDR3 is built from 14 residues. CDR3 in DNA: TGCGCCAGCAGCTTACAGACTAGTTCCTCCGAGCAGTACTTC. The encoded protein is CASSLQTSSSEQYF.